These 9 T cell receptor beta chains share one sample of origin, sequenced in a study of OX40 agonist ivuxolimab in advanced cancers. The method was immunoSEQ multiplex PCR; TCRdb's version includes in-frame clones alone and lacks a portion of them. The sample carries 65,000 to 100,000 clones, about 90% recorded once. Sequenced here: CD4+ or CD8+ T cells sorted from blood, sampled in a trial of the OX40 agonist ivuxolimab. The receptors come from an adult with an advanced solid tumor such as melanoma, head and neck, liver or kidney cancer.

The chain couples TRBV5-6 to TRBJ2-7; 10 bases fit TRBD1. V shed 2 bases and J 4 bases; nucleotides not matched to a gene: 6. The CDR3 covers 15 residues. Germline CDR1 reads SGHDT; CDR2 reads YYEEEE. In nucleotides, the CDR3 is TGTGCCAGCAGCTTAACCGGGACAGGGGTATACGAGCAGTACTTC. Translated: CASSLTGTGVYEQYF.

This rearrangement joins TRBV6-4 to TRBJ1-1; D not certain. Germline CDR1 reads MRHNA; CDR2 reads SNTAGT. The CDR3 contains 15 residues. V was cut by 0 bases and J by 1 base, with 9 bases left in between. CDR3: CASSDSIQGNTEAFF. In nucleotides, the CDR3 is TGTGCCAGCAGTGACTCAATACAAGGGAACACTGAAGCTTTCTTT.

The V gene is TRBV6-5, the J gene TRBJ1-2; no definite D call. Trimming shortened V by 6 bases and J by 7 bases, and 12 bases separated the two germline ends. Looked up from germline, CDR1 is MNHEY and CDR2 is SVGAGI. This CDR3 contains 12 residues. The DNA for the CDR3 is TGTGCCAGCAGAGCCTACCCCTCTGGCTACACCTTC. It codes for CASRAYPSGYTF.

This clone was counted a few times. The chain joins TRBV27 to TRBJ1-2, with TRBD1 matching over 10 bases. The CDR3 consists of 14 residues. CDR1 MNHEY and CDR2 SMNVEV come from the germline V gene (reference sequence). Trimming removed 5 bases from V and 8 bases from J; junction bases left unmatched: 8. CDR3 in amino acids: CASSPDRGLRGYTF. CDR3 nucleotides: TGTGCCAGCAGTCCAGACAGGGGGCTAAGAGGCTACACCTTC.

The rearrangement links TRBV27 to TRBJ2-5; a weak D match, TRBD1 (6 bases). Trimming took 6 bases from V and 0 from J, leaving 14 bases between them. The germline gives CDR1 MNHEY, CDR2 SMNVEV (reference sequence). This CDR3 spans 15 amino acids. As DNA, the CDR3 is TGTGCCAGCAGGCCTCGACAGGAGTACCAAGAGACCCAGTACTTC. This sequence encodes CASRPRQEYQETQYF.

A single count supports this clone. This chain connects TRBV6-5 to TRBJ1-1; D unresolved. Looked up from germline, CDR1 is MNHEY and CDR2 is SVGAGI. The CDR3 has 13 residues. Trimming stripped 4 bases from V and 4 bases from J, with 10 bases between. The CDR3 DNA reads TGTGCCAGCAGTTCCAAGCCCCGCACTGAAGCTTTCTTT. Translation gives CASSSKPRTEAFF.

V is TRBV7-9 and J is TRBJ2-7; unclear D gene. Germline CDR1 reads SEHNR; CDR2 reads FQNEAQ (reference sequence). Trimming shortened V by 4 bases and J by 2 bases, and 3 bases separated the two germline ends. CDR3 size: 11 residues. The DNA for the CDR3 is TGTGCCAGCAGCTCCGCCTACGAGCAGTACTTC. Translated, it gives CASSSAYEQYF. Full variable domain (rest looked up from reference TRBV7-9 and TRBJ2-7): DTGVSQNPRHKITKRGQNVTFRCDPISEHNRLYWYRQTLGQGPEFLTYFQNEAQLEKSRLLSDRFSAERPKGSFSTLEIQRTEQGDSAMYLCASSSAYEQYFGPGTRLTVT.

J is TRBJ1-1 and V is TRBV28; D may be TRBD1 (6 bases). CDR3 size: 14 residues. Trimming took off 6 bases at V and 1 base at J, with 12 bases between the two ends. Germline CDR1 reads MDHEN; CDR2 reads SYDVKM. The CDR3 sequence is CASSPGGRNTEAFF. Written as DNA, the CDR3 is TGTGCCAGCAGCCCCGGGGGCAGGAACACTGAAGCTTTCTTT.

V is TRBV28 and J is TRBJ1-1; 8 bases map to TRBD1. V was clipped by 6 bases and J by 0 bases; unmatched bases: 6. CDR1 and CDR2 from the germline V gene are MDHEN and SYDVKM. The CDR3 contains 15 residues. For the CDR3, the DNA is TGTGCCAGCAGGACAGGGGACCGAATGAACACTGAAGCTTTCTTT. Protein: CASRTGDRMNTEAFF.